This T cell receptor beta chain was documented in a study of shared clonotypes between healthy human individuals. Findings of the study overall: Collection of samples was limited to blood; tissue repertoires likely differ.

Sequencing was performed with immunoSEQ multiplex PCR; in TCRdb, only in-frame clones are kept and a portion is missing. The sample contains 2 million to 3 million clones, roughly 93% of which appear only once. Adult donors, all healthy and HIV-negative, had no recent acute infections or vaccinations. Trimming cost V 0 bases and J 9 bases, with 13 bases left between them. The CDR3 runs 14 residues. Germline CDR1 SGHRS, CDR2 YFSETQ. A word on this clone: Its target is unknown.

This sequence originates from a young man in good health. Some clones in this sample may be carry-over from other donors' samples. The specimen sequenced was naive CD4+ T cells from PBMCs. The subset here: CD45RA+ positively selected. The V call is TRBV5-1, the J call TRBJ2-1; no clear D. CDR3 bases: TGCGCCAGCAGCTTGGATGTGGGATGGGCTGAGCAGTTCTTC. Its protein is CASSLDVGWAEQFF.